This T cell receptor (beta chain) was sequenced during a study of beta chain features in type 1 diabetes. Study overall: Healthy donors and patients showed comparable age, gender and cell yields.

This clone was observed a few times. No antigen is known for it. Of the isolated RNA, all was reverse transcribed, and so the sequenced material was expressed TCRB transcripts. The repertoire was sequenced with immunoSEQ multiplex PCR; TCRdb's copy has only in-frame clones and lacks some. Of 810,000 or so clones in the sample, 15% to 20% were seen once. Study-wide results and limits: A possible short-template PCR bias applies equally to patients and controls. Cells with high TCR expression could be over-represented when cDNA is sequenced.

The authors sorted CD4+ naive, central memory, regulatory and stem cell-like memory cells via CD45RO/CCR7/CD25/CD127/CD95/CD27. This TCR derives from a woman in her late teens or twenties in good health. Source material: naive CD4+ T cells from blood.

The CDR3 DNA is TGTGCCAGCAGCTTAGTAGGGCTAGCGGGTAAGGATGAGCAGTTCTTC. Its protein product is CASSLVGLAGKDEQFF. The chain uses TRBV7-2 and TRBJ2-1; 8 nucleotides line up with TRBD2. Germline V lookup: CDR1 SGHTA, CDR2 FQGNSA. The length of the CDR3 is 16 residues. The V segment lost 1 base and the J segment 8 bases; nucleotides outside the gene matches: 10.